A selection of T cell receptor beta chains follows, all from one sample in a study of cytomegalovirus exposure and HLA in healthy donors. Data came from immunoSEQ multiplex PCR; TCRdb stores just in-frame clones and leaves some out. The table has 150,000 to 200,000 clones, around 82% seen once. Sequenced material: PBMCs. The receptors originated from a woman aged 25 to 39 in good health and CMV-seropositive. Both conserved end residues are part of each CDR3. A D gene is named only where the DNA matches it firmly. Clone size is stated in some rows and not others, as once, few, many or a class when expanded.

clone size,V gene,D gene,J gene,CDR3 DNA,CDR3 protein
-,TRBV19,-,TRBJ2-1,TGTGCCAGTAGTAGGGTCGACAGCTACAATGAGCAGTTCTTC,CASSRVDSYNEQFF
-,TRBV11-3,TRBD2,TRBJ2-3,TGTGCCAGCAGCACAAGACTAGCGGGGGTTAGCACAGATACGCAGTATTTT,CASSTRLAGVSTDTQYF
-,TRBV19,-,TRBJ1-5,TGTGCCAGTGCGGCGGGCCCCGGGGGGGAGCCCCAGCATTTT,CASAAGPGGEPQHF
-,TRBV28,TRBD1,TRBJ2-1,TGTGCCAGCAGGACAGGGTTGAATGAGCAGTTCTTC,CASRTGLNEQFF
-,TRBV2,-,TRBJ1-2,TGTGCCAGCAGTGAATGGGGAACAGGGACCAACTATGGCTACACCTTC,CASSEWGTGTNYGYTF
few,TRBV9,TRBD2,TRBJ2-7,TGTGCCAGCAGCGTAGAGCTGGGACTAGCGGGGGATGAGCAGTACTTC,CASSVELGLAGDEQYF
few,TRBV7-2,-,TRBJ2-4,TGTGCCAGCAGCGGCGACAGGAACATTCAGTACTTC,CASSGDRNIQYF
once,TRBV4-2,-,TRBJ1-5,TGTGCCAGCAGCCAAGAGGGGCTTTATAGCAATCAGCCCCAGCATTTT,CASSQEGLYSNQPQHF
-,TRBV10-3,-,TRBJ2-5,TGTGCCATCAGTGACGGAGGGCCCCAAGAGACCCAGTACTTC,CAISDGGPQETQYF
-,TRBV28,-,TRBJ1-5,TGTGCCAGCAGTCCCCGGAGGGTGAGGGATAGCAATCAGCCCCAGCATTTT,CASSPRRVRDSNQPQHF
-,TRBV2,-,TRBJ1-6,TGTGCCAGCAGTGGCACAGGGAGTTCACCCCTCCACTTT,CASSGTGSSPLHF
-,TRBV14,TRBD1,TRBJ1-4,TGTGCCAGCAGCCTTCCCCTGGACAGGGGGGGTGAAAAACTGTTTTTT,CASSLPLDRGGEKLFF
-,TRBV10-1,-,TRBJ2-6,TGCGCCAGCAGTGAGTCAAGAGGACTACGCTCTGGGGCCAACGTCCTGACTTTC,CASSESRGLRSGANVLTF
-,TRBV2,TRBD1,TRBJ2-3,TGTGCCAGCAGCAAAGGACAGGGGAGCACAGATACGCAGTATTTT,CASSKGQGSTDTQYF
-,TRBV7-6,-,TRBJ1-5,TGTGCCAGCAGCCCACAGGGAAATCAGCCCCAGCATTTT,CASSPQGNQPQHF
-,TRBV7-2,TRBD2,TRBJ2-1,TGTGCCAGCAGCTTAGTGGCGGGGGGCTGGGTCAATGAGCAGTTCTTC,CASSLVAGGWVNEQFF
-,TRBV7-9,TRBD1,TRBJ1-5,TGTGCCAGCAGCTCCACCGGTGGACAGGATAGCAATCAGCCCCAGCATTTT,CASSSTGGQDSNQPQHF
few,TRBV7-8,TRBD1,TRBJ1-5,TGTGCCAGCAGCTTAGGACAGGGTCTTGATCAGGCCCAGCATTTT,CASSLGQGLDQAQHF
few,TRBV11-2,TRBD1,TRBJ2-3,TGTGCCAGCAGCTCCCGGACAGGGGCCACAGATACGCAGTATTTT,CASSSRTGATDTQYF
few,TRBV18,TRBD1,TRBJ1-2,TGTGCCAGCTCACCCCAGGGGGCAGACTATGGCTACACCTTC,CASSPQGADYGYTF
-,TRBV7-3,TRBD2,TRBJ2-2,TGTGCCAGCAGCTTGGGAGGGTCGGTGACCGGGGAGCTGTTTTTT,CASSLGGSVTGELFF
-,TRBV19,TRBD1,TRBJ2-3,TGTGCCAGTAGTACCCAGGGGGCAGTGGGAGATACGCAGTATTTT,CASSTQGAVGDTQYF
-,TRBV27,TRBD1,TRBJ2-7,TGTGCCAGCAGTTCGGGACAGTGGTACGAGCAGTACTTC,CASSSGQWYEQYF
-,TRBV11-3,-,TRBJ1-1,TGTGCCAGCAGCTTCAACTTGGGCAGGGTGAACACTGAAGCTTTCTTT,CASSFNLGRVNTEAFF
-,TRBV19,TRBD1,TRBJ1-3,TGTGCCAGTAGTACGACAGGGACTGGAAACACCATATATTTT,CASSTTGTGNTIYF
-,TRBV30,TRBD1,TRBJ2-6,TGTGCCTGGTCGACAGGGGTGGGGGCCAACGGCCTGACTTTC,CAWSTGVGANGLTF
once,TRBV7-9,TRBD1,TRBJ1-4,TGTGCCAGCAGCCCCGGACAGGGGGCTGCTAATGAAAAACTGTTTTTT,CASSPGQGAANEKLFF
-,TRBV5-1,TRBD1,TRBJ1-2,TGCGCCAGCAGCTTGGGGGGGACAGGCCTTGTTTATGGCTACACCTTC,CASSLGGTGLVYGYTF
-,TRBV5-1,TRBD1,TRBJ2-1,TGCGCCAGCAGCCTACAGCCGGGACAGTACAATGAGCAGTTCTTC,CASSLQPGQYNEQFF
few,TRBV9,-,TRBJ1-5,TGTGCCAGCAGTGAAACAGGGCTCAGTCAGCCCCAGCATTTT,CASSETGLSQPQHF
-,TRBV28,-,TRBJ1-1,TGTGCCAGCAAAATAGGACACCCAAGAGAGAACACTGAAGCTTTCTTT,CASKIGHPRENTEAFF
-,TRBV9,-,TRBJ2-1,TGTGCCAGCAGCGGGGGACTTGTCTACAATGAGCAGTTCTTC,CASSGGLVYNEQFF
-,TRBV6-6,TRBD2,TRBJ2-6,TGTGCCAGCACGGGCCTAGCGGGGGCTGGGGCCAACGTCCTGACTTTC,CASTGLAGAGANVLTF
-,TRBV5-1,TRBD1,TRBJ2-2,TGCGCCAGCAGCGACAGGGGGCGGTTAACCGGGGAGCTGTTTTTT,CASSDRGRLTGELFF
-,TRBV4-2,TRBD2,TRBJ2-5,TGTGCCAGCAGCCCCTGGACTAGCGGGCAAGAGACCCAGTACTTC,CASSPWTSGQETQYF
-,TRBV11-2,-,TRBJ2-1,TGTGCCAGCAGCTTCCAGACAGGACGGAATGAGCAGTTCTTC,CASSFQTGRNEQFF
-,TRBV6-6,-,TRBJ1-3,TGTGCCAGCAGTTGGGAGGGAAACACCATATATTTT,CASSWEGNTIYF
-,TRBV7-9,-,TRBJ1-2,TGTGCCAGCAGCAAAAACACAGGGAACACCTTC,CASSKNTGNTF
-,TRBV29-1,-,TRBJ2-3,TGCAGCTCGGATCAGGGGCTTACAGATACGCAGTATTTT,CSSDQGLTDTQYF
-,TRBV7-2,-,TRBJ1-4,TGTGCCAGCAGCTTTACTCGAGCTGAAAAACTGTTTTTT,CASSFTRAEKLFF
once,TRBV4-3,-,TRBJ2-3,TGCGCCAGCAGCCAGAGGGGGGATACGCAGTATTTT,CASSQRGDTQYF
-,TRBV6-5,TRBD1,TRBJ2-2,TGTGCCAGCAGTTATCGGACAGGGGGCTCCGGGGAGCTGTTTTTT,CASSYRTGGSGELFF
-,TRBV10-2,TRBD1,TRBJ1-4,TGCGCCAGCAGCTTGAAGGGTAGGGGGCGAATGGGTGAAAAACTGTTTTTT,CASSLKGRGRMGEKLFF
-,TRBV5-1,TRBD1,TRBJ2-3,TGCGCCAGCAGCTTGATCGACAGGGGAGGCGATACGCAGTATTTT,CASSLIDRGGDTQYF
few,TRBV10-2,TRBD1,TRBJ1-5,TGCGCCAGCAGTGAGTCGAGGCTGGACAGGGCCATAATACCCCAGCATTTT,CASSESRLDRAIIPQHF
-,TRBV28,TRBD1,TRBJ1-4,TGTGCCAGCAGTGGAACAGGGGGAAGTAATGAAAAACTGTTTTTT,CASSGTGGSNEKLFF
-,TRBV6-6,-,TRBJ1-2,TGTGCCAGCAGTTTGGGTTTGGGAGGGAGTGGCTACACCTTC,CASSLGLGGSGYTF
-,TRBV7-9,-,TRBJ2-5,TGTGCCACCGAACTTGGAGAGACCCAGTACTTC,CATELGETQYF
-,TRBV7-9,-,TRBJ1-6,TGTGCCAGCAGCTTTAGCCCAGGGGTAAATTCACCCCTCCACTTT,CASSFSPGVNSPLHF
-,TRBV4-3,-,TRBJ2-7,TGCGCCAGCAGCCAAGACTGGGCGGGGCACCGGAGCTCCTACGAGCAGTACTTC,CASSQDWAGHRSSYEQYF
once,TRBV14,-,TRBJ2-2,TGTGCCAGCAGCCCGGCCGGGGGCACCGGGGAGCTGTTTTTT,CASSPAGGTGELFF
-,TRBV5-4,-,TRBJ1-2,TGTGCCAGCAGCCTGTTTAGTAACTATGGCTACACCTTC,CASSLFSNYGYTF
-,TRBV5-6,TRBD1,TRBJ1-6,TGTGCCAGCAGCGGGTCAGGGGGCTTTGTGGATTCACCCCTCCACTTT,CASSGSGGFVDSPLHF
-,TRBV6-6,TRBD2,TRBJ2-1,TGTGCCAGCAGTGTACAGCGGGGGGGGTCGAATGAGCAGTTCTTC,CASSVQRGGSNEQFF
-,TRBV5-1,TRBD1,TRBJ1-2,TGCGCCAGCAGCTTGACCCTGGGACAGGGCTATGGCTACACCTTC,CASSLTLGQGYGYTF
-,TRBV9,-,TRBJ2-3,TGTGCCAGCAGCGTTGGGCCTCGGGGAGATACGCAGTATTTT,CASSVGPRGDTQYF
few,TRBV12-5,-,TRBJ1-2,TGTGCTAGTGGTTTTACAGGGCGAGGCTACACCTTC,CASGFTGRGYTF
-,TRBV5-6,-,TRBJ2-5,TGTGCCAGCAGCTATTTTATCCGCGGAGTCCAAGAGACCCAGTACTTC,CASSYFIRGVQETQYF